This TCR beta chain was retrieved from a study of shared clonotypes between healthy human individuals. Study-wide results and limits: The study generally estimated greater richness for naive than memory subsets.

As regards this clone: Its antigen is not identified.

Sequencing used immunoSEQ multiplex PCR; TCRdb keeps in-frame clones, though not all of them. Altogether over 800,000 clones are present, around 92% being singletons, with the ten largest covering more than 20%. CD8 cells classed as naive were CD45RO-negative and positively selected for CCR7, excluding terminally differentiated effector memory CD45RA+ cells. Specimen: naive CD8+ T cells sorted from blood. The source is a man aged 25-40 years in good health.

CDR3 region: CASSLGQLYEQYF. The CDR3 DNA reads TGTGCCAGCAGTTTAGGACAGCTCTACGAGCAGTACTTC. The chain uses TRBV28 and TRBJ2-7, with D possibly being TRBD1 (6 bases). The CDR3 loop spans 13 amino acids. Germline values: CDR1 MDHEN, CDR2 SYDVKM. The V end was cut by 2 bases, the J end by 3 bases, with 8 bases between.